This section outlines one T cell receptor beta chain sequence together with its context. The antigen remains unidentified. Investigators profiled TCR beta VDJ and CDR3 from genomic DNA template. Via MiXCR, TCRdb re-called the reads, giving one row per CDR3 protein. The table lists about half a million distinct CDR3 sequences, under 40% of them singletons. The germline V gene has CDR1 LNHDA and CDR2 SQIVND (reference sequence). V lost 7 bases and J 11 bases, leaving 14 bases between the germline ends. This CDR3 contains 11 residues. The entry originates in a study of CD8+CD57+ T cells in acquired aplastic anemia. Study information: Quantities of DNA derived from sorted CD4+ and CD8+ cells averaged around 3 ug. Findings and limits, study-wide: No significant difference in CD8+ Simpson's diversity was found between patients and controls. Sharing between patients and controls was observed for around 30 CD8+ CDR3 sequences.

All sequencing subjects had displayed CD8+CD57+ cell expansion on flow cytometry. The blood sampling took place in patients who had so far received no therapy. The sequence was obtained from a human donor with aplastic anemia. The chain uses TRBV19 and TRBJ1-1, with unresolved D. What was sequenced was sorted CD4+, CD8+, or CD8+CD57+ T cells (not recorded which) from PBMCs. In DNA, the CDR3 is TGTGCCAGTAAAGGAGGTGCAGGCGCTTTCTTT. Translated, it gives CASKGGAGAFF.